The T cell receptor beta chain described here comes from a study of shared clonotypes between healthy human individuals. General study results and limits: Clonotypes which were not shared had lower generation probabilities than clonotypes that all four donors shared.

Naive CD8 populations comprised CD45RO-negative cells positively selected for CCR7, excluding terminally differentiated effector memory CD45RA+ cells. Every contributor of samples was a Caucasian grown-up residing in Nashville, Tennessee. Sequencing was performed with immunoSEQ multiplex PCR; in TCRdb, only in-frame clones are kept and a portion is missing. There are hundreds of thousands of clones in the sample; approximately 95% occur only once, and over 0.09% lies in the top ten. Trimming took 0 bases from V and 0 from J, leaving 6 bases between them. Per the germline V gene, CDR1 is MDHEN and CDR2 is SYDVKM. CDR3 length equals 15 residues. This clone was observed once. The antigen remains unidentified.

This sequence originates from a woman aged 30 to 39 in good health. Sequencing was carried out using naive CD8+ T cells sorted from blood. The V call is TRBV28, the J call TRBJ2-1; D ambiguous. The CDR3 nucleotides are TGTGCCAGCAGTTTATGGGGAACCTCCTACAATGAGCAGTTCTTC. It codes for CASSLWGTSYNEQFF.